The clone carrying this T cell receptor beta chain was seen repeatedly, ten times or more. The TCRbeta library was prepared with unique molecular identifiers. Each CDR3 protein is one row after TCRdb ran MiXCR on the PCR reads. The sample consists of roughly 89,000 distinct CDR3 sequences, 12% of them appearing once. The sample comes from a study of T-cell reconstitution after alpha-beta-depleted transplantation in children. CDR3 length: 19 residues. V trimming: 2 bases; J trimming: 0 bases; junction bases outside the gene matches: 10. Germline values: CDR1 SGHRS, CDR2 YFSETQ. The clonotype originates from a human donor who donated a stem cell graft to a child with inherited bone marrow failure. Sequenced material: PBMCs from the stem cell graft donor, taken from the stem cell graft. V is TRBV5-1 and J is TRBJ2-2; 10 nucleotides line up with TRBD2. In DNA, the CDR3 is TGCGCCAGCAGCTTAAGGGCTAGCGGGGGATTAACGAACACCGGGGAGCTGTTTTTT. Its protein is CASSLRASGGLTNTGELFF. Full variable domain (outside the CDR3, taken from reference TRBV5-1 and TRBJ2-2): KAGVTQTPRYLIKTRGQQVTLSCSPISGHRSVSWYQQTPGQGLQFLFEYFSETQRNKGNFPGRFSGRQFSNSRSEMNVSTLELGDSALYLCASSLRASGGLTNTGELFFGEGSRLTVL.